Listed below are T cell receptor beta chains from one sample, sequenced in a study of blood T cells in healthy people across ages. TCRdb reprocessed the 5' RACE reads with MiXCR, giving one entry per CDR3 protein. The data contain about 810,000 distinct CDR3 sequences, 30% to 45% of them singletons. Sequenced sample: blood. These receptors came from a man aged 18 to 29 in good health. The CDR3 runs from the conserved cysteine through the conserved F or W. The D gene is left open where the match is weak. A clone size is listed for some rows: how often the clone was seen (once, few, many), or a class if it is expanded.

j_call d_call clone_size v_call cdr3_nt cdr3_aa
TRBJ2-5 . . TRBV6-6 TGTGCCAGCAGTTACTCGAAATCGGGGGAAGAGACCCAGTACTTC CASSYSKSGEETQYF
TRBJ2-1 . many TRBV10-2 TGCGCCAGCAGTCAGTTGTCGTACAATGAGCAGTTCTTC CASSQLSYNEQFF
TRBJ2-6 . few TRBV28 TGTGCCAGCAGTGCCGTCCCCTCTGGGGCCAACGTCCTGACTTTC CASSAVPSGANVLTF
TRBJ2-5 . few TRBV20-1 TGCAGTGCTAGACAGGGCGAAGAGACCCAGTACTTC CSARQGEETQYF
TRBJ1-5 . few TRBV20-1 TGCAGTGCTAGAGATAGGGTATTTCCGAATCAGCCCCAGCATTTT CSARDRVFPNQPQHF
TRBJ2-5 TRBD2 few TRBV12-3/TRBV12-4 TGTGCCAGCAGCTCTCCTCCGGTAGCGGGGGCGACCCAGTACTTC CASSSPPVAGATQYF
TRBJ2-5 TRBD1 . TRBV10-3 TGTGCCATCAGTGAGTCGTTGAAGGGGCAGGGGGCGTACAATGAGCAGTACTTC CAISESLKGQGAYNEQYF
TRBJ2-3 TRBD2 . TRBV18 TGTGCCAGCTCACCGACGTCTAGCGGGAATAACCCAGATACGCAGTATTTT CASSPTSSGNNPDTQYF
TRBJ2-4 TRBD1 few TRBV12-3/TRBV12-4 TGTGCCAGCAGCCCCAGTAGGGGGCGCATTTCCAAAAACATTCAGTACTTC CASSPSRGRISKNIQYF
TRBJ2-4 . . TRBV9 TGTGCCAGCAGCAAGGGGGGCTCCGCGCCCAAAAACATTCAGTACTTC CASSKGGSAPKNIQYF